This T cell receptor (beta chain) was captured in a study of blood T cell repertoires in COVID-19. Across the study: Acute and convalescent COVID-19 samples came from the United States, Italy and Spain. Sample material is recorded as cDNA or gDNA derived from T cells, B-cell-depleted T cells, or PBMCs.

In the study's own analysis: How many nucleated cells were present was estimated from reference gene primer amplification. Clones were sequenced by immunoSEQ multiplex PCR, and TCRdb holds only the in-frame ones, with some missing. Clone size and the V and J calls come from that table; the DNA yielded D and trimming. Of 150,000 to 200,000 clones listed, more than 80% are singletons. The CDR3 is 14 amino acids. Germline CDR1 MNHNY, CDR2 SVGAGI (reference sequence). The V end lost 0 bases, the J end lost 6 bases, and 11 bases lay between the germline ends. The sequence came from a human donor in a cohort sampled during active COVID-19. The chain links TRBV6-6 to TRBJ1-2; no clear D gene. The sample was peripheral blood. The CDR3 DNA follows: TGTGCCAGCAGTTACTCGGCAGGTACCGATGGCTACACCTTC. Encoded protein: CASSYSAGTDGYTF.